This T cell receptor (beta chain) was recorded in a study of blood T cells in healthy people across ages. Across the whole study: About one barcoded beta molecule per two T cells came from capture by template switching. Whole-study findings and limits: Estimates of diversity drawn from one million T cells were considered underestimates. PBMCs left unsorted prevented a conclusive naive versus antigen-experienced comparison.

Per individual sample, total RNA of at least 6 micrograms was extracted. Points on this clonotype: Its antigen is unidentified.

This CDR3 contains 13 residues. Germline-derived CDR1 and CDR2 are SNHLY and FYNNEI. The germline V and J ends were trimmed by 6 bases and 0 bases, with 6 bases remaining between them. The use of a sample-barcoded 5' primer and a J-beta primer mix characterized a second PCR of about 7 to 12 cycles. TCRdb reprocessed the 5' RACE reads via MiXCR and lists one record per CDR3 protein. The sample yields a few hundred thousand distinct CDR3 sequences, 45% to 60% seen once. The sequence was obtained from a man between 60 and 75 years old in good health. Sequenced: blood. V gene TRBV2 combines with J gene TRBJ2-4; D gene uncertain. In DNA form, the CDR3 reads TGTGCCAGCAGCCCGGTAGCCAAAAACATTCAGTACTTC. This codes for CASSPVAKNIQYF.